The clone carrying this T cell receptor beta chain appeared once. Its antigen is currently unknown. Using immunoSEQ multiplex PCR, the repertoire was profiled, and TCRdb retains in-frame clones only, with some absent. The top ten clones hold more than 1.5% of a sample with about 2.2 million clones, 93% of them seen once. The CDR3 spans 11 residues. The germline V gene has CDR1 MGHRA and CDR2 YSYEKL. V gave up 6 bases and J gave up 4 bases, with 7 bases separating them. This entry belongs to a study of shared clonotypes between healthy human individuals. Overall study results and limits: It was observed that around 5% of naive CD4 clonotypes were shared across several donors. The four-donor shared clonotypes exceeded non-shared clonotypes in generation probability, with non-shared ones scoring lower.

CD45RO-negative, CCR7-positively selected cells formed the naive CD8 fraction, excluding terminally differentiated effector memory CD45RA+ cells. The study drew all its donors from Caucasian adults living in Nashville, Tennessee. This chain joins TRBV4-1 and TRBJ2-7; no reliable D call. This clonotype was obtained from a man aged 18 to 30 in good health. Some clones in this sample may be carry-over from other donors' samples. The sequencing sample was made of naive CD8+ T cells from PBMCs. The chain's CDR3 is CASRNGYEQYF. As DNA, the CDR3 is TGCGCCAGCAGGAATGGATACGAGCAGTACTTC.